This TCR beta chain was profiled in a study of post-analysis software for immune sequencing data. Study overall: Relapsing-remitting, secondary progressive and progressive-relapsing multiple sclerosis were all included among the disease courses. General study points: Controls had significantly higher normalized Chao1 diversity than multiple sclerosis patients. Under the F measure, samples that were prepared in one batch clustered strongly together. With TRBV5-6, TRBV5-1 and TRBV20-1 included, about five TRBV segments were more frequent in patients than in controls.

Unique molecular identifiers were built into the TCR beta cDNA libraries. MiXCR was run by TCRdb on the PCR reads, yielding one entry per CDR3 protein. The sample lists roughly 400,000 distinct CDR3 sequences, approximately 42% occurring once. V lost 0 bases to trimming and J lost 3 bases, with 9 bases between them. The CDR3 is 16 residues long. Germline lookup yields CDR1 SGHTA and CDR2 FQGTGA. The table lists this clonotype with a few counts. Antigen specificity is unknown. Material for sequencing was blood. The V gene is TRBV7-3, the J gene TRBJ2-6; no clear D. The sequence was collected from a girl aged 2 to 10 with multiple sclerosis. This CDR3 reads CASSLTSVSGANVLTF. In nucleotides, the CDR3 is TGTGCCAGCAGCTTAACGTCCGTGAGTGGGGCCAACGTCCTGACTTTC.